This TCR beta chain was observed in a study of shared clonotypes between healthy human individuals. The study, taken as a whole, reports: Naive CD4 clonotype sharing across several donors was about 5%. When compared with the clonotypes that were shared by all four sorted-subset donors, the non-shared clonotypes turned out to have lower generation probabilities.

Using immunoSEQ multiplex PCR, the repertoire was profiled, and TCRdb retains in-frame clones only, with some absent. Of around 1 million clones in the sample, more than 75% were seen once. On this clone itself: Its antigen is not known.

Germline values: CDR1 SGHNT, CDR2 YYREEE (reference sequence). This CDR3 has 15 residues. V gave up 2 bases and J gave up 6 bases; unmatched junction bases: 4. Sequences were obtained from memory CD4+ T cells sorted from blood. The subset here: CD45RA-negative fraction. The V and J genes are TRBV5-4 and TRBJ2-1; 11 bases are shared with TRBD2. The clonotype comes from a man in his late teens or twenties in good health. CDR3 sequence (DNA): TGTGCCAGCAGCTTTAAACTAGCGGGAGTCAATGAGCAGTTCTTC. This encodes CASSFKLAGVNEQFF.